A single sample is the source of the 29 T cell receptor beta chains below, sequenced in a study of cytomegalovirus exposure and HLA in healthy donors. Primers included in the PCR were 60 Vbeta and 13 Jbeta primers. TCRdb's copy holds only in-frame clones and misses some; the assay was immunoSEQ multiplex PCR. Of under 200,000 clones detected, roughly 80% appear once; the ten largest clones hold roughly 2%. Input material: PBMCs. The receptor source for this set is a middle-aged man in good health and CMV-seropositive.

This chain links TRBV4-3 with TRBJ2-5, with D perhaps TRBD2 (6 bases). Matching the DNA end better, TRBJ2-7 makes the J call doubtful. CDR1 is LGHNA and CDR2 is YSLEER in the germline V gene. The length of the CDR3 is 14 residues. This CDR3 is CASSQGPPGDEQYF. DNA of the CDR3: TGCGCCAGCAGCCAAGGTCCCCCGGGGGACGAGCAGTACTTC.

In this sample, this clone turned up once. The CDR3 reads CASSESGIGQKAFF. The CDR3 region has the DNA TGTGCCAGCAGTGAATCGGGTATTGGACAGAAAGCTTTCTTT. This chain joins TRBV25-1 and TRBJ1-1, with D perhaps matching TRBD1 (6 bases). The CDR3 has 14 amino acids. Germline V gene lookup returns CDR1 MGHDK and CDR2 SYGVNS. Trimming removed 1 base from V and 9 bases from J, with 15 bases in between.

The rearrangement joins TRBV5-1 to TRBJ2-5; D perhaps matches TRBD2 (7 bases). The better agreement between TRBJ2-7 and the DNA end casts doubt on the J call. The CDR3 length is 12 residues. Germline V lookup: CDR1 SGHRS, CDR2 YFSETQ. The CDR3 sequence: CASSSGGGEQYF. The CDR3 DNA follows: TGCGCCAGCAGTTCGGGGGGCGGCGAGCAGTACTTC.

The chain joins TRBV28 to TRBJ2-7; maybe TRBD2 (6 bases). Germline V gene sequence: CDR1 MDHEN, CDR2 SYDVKM. The CDR3 is made up of 15 amino acids. The V end lost 3 bases, the J end lost 0 bases, and 12 bases lay between the germline ends. The DNA of the CDR3 is TGTGCCAGCAGTTTCGCGGGGAGGTACTCCTACGAGCAGTACTTC. Protein product: CASSFAGRYSYEQYF.

This clone was found once. The V gene is TRBV5-1, the J gene TRBJ2-7, with a tentative D call TRBD1 (6 bases). The V gene's germline CDR1 is SGHRS and CDR2 YFSETQ. The CDR3 has 15 residues. V gave up 4 bases and J gave up 4 bases, with 18 bases separating them. Here the CDR3 DNA reads TGCGCCAGCAGCGCACAGGGTGATCCGCCTTACGAGCAGTACTTC. Translated: CASSAQGDPPYEQYF.

This clone was counted between two and nine times. The rearrangement joins TRBV5-1 to TRBJ2-2; 10 bases align to TRBD1. This CDR3 region has 16 residues. V trimming: 3 bases; J trimming: 6 bases; junction bases outside the gene matches: 8. CDR1 and CDR2 from the germline V gene are SGHRS and YFSETQ. CDR3 nucleotides: TGCGCCAGCAGCTCAACCGCGGACAGGGGGGCCGGGGAGCTGTTTTTT. It encodes CASSSTADRGAGELFF.

The chain carries TRBV5-4 and TRBJ2-7; 8 bases agree with TRBD2. Germline trimming cut 2 bases from V and 1 base from J; bases unmatched to any gene: 2. Germline V gives CDR1 SGHNT, CDR2 YYREEE (reference sequence). The CDR3 is 14 amino acids. The CDR3 DNA reads TGTGCCAGCAGCTTCGGGGGGGGTTCCTACGAGCAGTACTTC. Translating gives CASSFGGGSYEQYF.

The chain uses TRBV27 and TRBJ1-6; weak D call: TRBD1 (6 bases). The CDR3 extends over 14 amino acids. Deletions cut 2 bases from V and 6 bases from J, with 8 bases between. From germline, CDR1 is MNHEY and CDR2 SMNVEV (reference sequence). The CDR3 here is CASSLQGGNSPLHF. CDR3 in DNA: TGTGCCAGCAGTTTACAAGGGGGTAATTCACCCCTCCACTTT.

This chain connects TRBV6-5 to TRBJ1-1, with a tentative D call TRBD1 (6 bases). This CDR3 has 15 amino acids. Germline V gene lookup returns CDR1 MNHEY and CDR2 SVGAGI. V was clipped by 6 bases and J by 0 bases, with 14 bases between them. The chain's CDR3 is CASRTGDWMNTEAFF. The CDR3 DNA reads TGTGCCAGCAGGACAGGCGATTGGATGAACACTGAAGCTTTCTTT.

The V gene is TRBV7-2, the J gene TRBJ1-2, with D possibly TRBD1 on 5 matching bases. Germline CDR1 is SGHTA and CDR2 is FQGNSA. The V end was cut by 5 bases, the J end by 0 bases, with 19 bases between. The CDR3 is 17 residues long. Here the CDR3 reads CASSPRGRGDPNYGYTF. The CDR3 nucleotides read TGTGCCAGCAGCCCCCGGGGGAGGGGCGACCCTAACTATGGCTACACCTTC.

This chain uses TRBV9 with TRBJ2-7; D is undetermined. The V end lost 4 bases, the J end lost 6 bases, and 20 bases lay between the germline ends. Germline V CDR1 and CDR2: SGDLS, YYNGEE. There are 15 residues in the CDR3. CDR3 region: CASSLRSGAPSEQYF. CDR3 bases: TGTGCCAGCAGCCTTAGGAGTGGAGCCCCGAGCGAGCAGTACTTC.

The chain links TRBV28 to TRBJ1-2; weak D call: TRBD1 (5 bases). CDR3 length: 13 amino acids. Germline CDR1 and CDR2: MDHEN and SYDVKM. V gave up 6 bases and J gave up 4 bases, with 12 bases separating them. The CDR3 region is CASRSDRSYGYTF. The CDR3 DNA follows: TGTGCCAGCAGATCAGACAGATCCTATGGCTACACCTTC.

The J gene is TRBJ2-3, the V gene TRBV9; 8 bases map to TRBD2. The CDR3 extends over 17 amino acids. Germline V gene lookup returns CDR1 SGDLS and CDR2 YYNGEE. V was pared by 0 bases and J by 2 bases, with 8 bases of the junction left unmatched. CDR3 in DNA: TGTGCCAGCAGCGTAGATCCCTCAGCGGGGGTCACAGATACGCAGTATTTT. Its translation is CASSVDPSAGVTDTQYF.

V is TRBV28 and J is TRBJ1-5, with 8 bases lining up with TRBD1. CDR3 length equals 16 residues. V was pared by 6 bases and J by 1 base, with 8 bases of the junction left unmatched. Germline V lookup: CDR1 MDHEN, CDR2 SYDVKM. The CDR3 protein is CASRRPGGLSNQPQHF. CDR3 DNA sequence: TGTGCCAGCAGACGCCCAGGGGGCTTGAGCAATCAGCCCCAGCATTTT.

This clone appeared a few times. The chain joins TRBV27 to TRBJ2-1, with D possibly TRBD1 on 5 matching bases. The CDR3 sequence is 15 residues long. Per germline, CDR1 MNHEY and CDR2 SMNVEV (reference sequence). Trimming took 6 bases from V and 0 from J, leaving 12 bases between them. CDR3 in DNA: TGTGCCAGCAGAAGGACACCTAGCTCCTACAATGAGCAGTTCTTC. Residues: CASRRTPSSYNEQFF.

The chain links TRBV5-1 to TRBJ2-1, with 7 bases lining up with TRBD2. This CDR3 spans 15 amino acids. From germline, CDR1 is SGHRS and CDR2 YFSETQ. J was trimmed by 1 base and V by 1 base; bases with no gene match: 2. In DNA form, the CDR3 reads TGCGCCAGCAGCTTGACTAGCGAGTCCTACAATGAGCAGTTCTTC. Translating it yields CASSLTSESYNEQFF.

About this clone itself: The sample has other DNA sequences that encode this CDR3 too. The V and J genes are TRBV11-2 and TRBJ2-3, with TRBD1 identical over 7 bases. The J segment lost 6 bases and the V segment lost 3 bases, leaving 9 bases of the junction unmatched. The CDR3 runs 15 residues. Germline lookup yields CDR1 SGHAT and CDR2 FQNNGV. Written as DNA, the CDR3 is TGTGCCAGCAGCTTCCCCGGGACAGAAAAGGATACGCAGTATTTT. Amino acid sequence: CASSFPGTEKDTQYF.

On this clone itself: The junction departs from the called germline gene at one end, perhaps through a read error. CDR3 in DNA: TGCGCCAGCAGCTACGACAGGTCCTCCTCCTATAATTTACCCCTCCACTTT. This codes for CASSYDRSSSYNLPLHF. This chain uses TRBV5-1 with TRBJ1-6; tentative D call: TRBD1 (6 bases). The CDR3 is made up of 17 amino acids. The germline gives CDR1 SGHRS, CDR2 YFSETQ.

The chain carries TRBV7-6 and TRBJ1-6; 7 nucleotides agree with TRBD1. The trim removed 5 bases at V and 7 bases at J, leaving 5 bases unmatched. Germline CDR1 SGHVS, CDR2 FNYEAQ. This CDR3 has 14 residues. The CDR3 coding sequence is TGTGCCAGCAGCCAAACAGGGGAGAATTCACCCCTCCACTTT. Amino acids: CASSQTGENSPLHF.

The chain is built from TRBV28 and TRBJ1-6; D is perhaps TRBD1 (6 bases). The CDR3 covers 16 residues. The V end was cut by 6 bases, the J end by 9 bases, with 21 bases between. Germline lookup yields CDR1 MDHEN and CDR2 SYDVKM. The CDR3 spells CASSPPGGAVASPLHF. The CDR3 DNA is TGTGCCAGCAGCCCCCCCGGGGGGGCGGTTGCTTCACCCCTCCACTTT.

This clone occurred once. The rearrangement joins TRBV7-2 to TRBJ1-5, with D unresolved. V shed 1 base and J shed 4 bases, with 8 bases lying between them. CDR3 length: 14 amino acids. Germline-derived CDR1 and CDR2 are SGHTA and FQGNSA. CDR3 region: CASSLVANNQPQHF. CDR3 DNA: TGTGCCAGCAGCTTAGTGGCAAATAATCAGCCCCAGCATTTT. The whole variable domain, remainder taken from reference TRBV7-2 and TRBJ1-5, is GAGVSQSPSNKVTEKGKDVELRCDPISGHTALYWYRQSLGQGLEFLIYFQGNSAPDKSGLPSDRFSAERTGGSVSTLTIQRTQQEDSAVYLCASSLVANNQPQHFGDGTRLSIL.

The CDR3 here is CASSFSGELFF. CDR3 DNA sequence: TGTGCCAGCAGCTTTTCTGGGGAGCTGTTTTTT. This chain joins TRBV5-4 and TRBJ2-2; D is unresolved. The V gene lost 2 bases and the J gene lost 8 bases, with 4 bases spanning the gap. From germline, CDR1 is SGHNT and CDR2 YYREEE (reference sequence). This CDR3 has 11 residues.

The chain is built from TRBV7-8 and TRBJ2-7; 7 positions agree with TRBD1. The J segment lost 5 bases and the V segment lost 5 bases, leaving 9 bases of the junction unmatched. Germline values: CDR1 SGHVS, CDR2 FQNEAQ. CDR3 size: 14 residues. The CDR3, as DNA: TGTGCCAGCAGCAGGGAAGGGGGCATCGACGAGCAGTACTTC. Amino acid sequence: CASSREGGIDEQYF.

V usage is TRBV7-2 and J usage is TRBJ2-7, with TRBD2 as a possible D gene (5 bases). The germline gives CDR1 SGHTA, CDR2 FQGNSA. The V end was cut by 5 bases, the J end by 0 bases, with 14 bases between. The CDR3 is made up of 15 amino acids. The CDR3 region is CASSQDSYSSYEQYF. Written as DNA, the CDR3 is TGTGCCAGCAGCCAGGACTCCTATAGCTCCTACGAGCAGTACTTC.

V and J are TRBV28 and TRBJ2-7, with D perhaps TRBD1 (6 bases). V lost 8 bases to trimming and J lost 2 bases, with 19 bases between them. The germline V gene encodes CDR1 MDHEN and CDR2 SYDVKM. The length of the CDR3 is 15 residues. CDR3 coding DNA: TGTGCCAGCGGAGTACCGGACAGACTGACCTACGAGCAGTACTTC. Translating gives CASGVPDRLTYEQYF.

V is TRBV27 and J is TRBJ2-3; 14 bases agree with TRBD2. Germline V gene sequence: CDR1 MNHEY, CDR2 SMNVEV (reference sequence). The CDR3 has 19 residues. V gave up 3 bases and J gave up 6 bases; unmatched junction bases: 14. The DNA for the CDR3 is TGTGCCAGCAGTTTTATGAAGGCCCCGGGACTAGCGGGGGTTGATACGCAGTATTTT. The encoded protein is CASSFMKAPGLAGVDTQYF.

This clone occurred a few times. The J gene is TRBJ1-5, the V gene TRBV4-2, with TRBD1 matching 7 bases. The CDR3 has 14 amino acids. Germline V gene sequence: CDR1 LGHNA, CDR2 YNFKEQ. V lost 2 bases and J lost 4; bases outside the gene matches: 2. Here the CDR3 reads CASSQMTGNQPQHF. In DNA, the CDR3 is TGTGCCAGCAGCCAAATGACAGGGAATCAGCCCCAGCATTTT.

This clone was seen a handful of times. The sample holds other DNA sequences that translate to the same CDR3. V and J are TRBV4-2 and TRBJ2-6; D might be TRBD2 (5 bases). V lost 1 base, J lost 1 base, and 5 bases lay in between. Germline CDR1 LGHNA, CDR2 YNFKEQ. CDR3 length: 15 amino acids. The CDR3 spells CASSQAGSGANVLTF. CDR3 bases: TGTGCCAGCAGCCAAGCGGGGTCTGGGGCCAACGTCCTGACTTTC.

The CDR3 DNA sequence: TGTGCCAGCAGCCAAAAAACGACTAGCGGGGGGCCCCACACAGATACGCAGTATTTT. It codes for CASSQKTTSGGPHTDTQYF. The J gene is TRBJ2-3, the V gene TRBV4-2, with 13 bases that match TRBD2. V lost 2 bases to trimming and J lost 2 bases; unmatched junction nucleotides: 10. Germline assignment: CDR1 LGHNA and CDR2 YNFKEQ. This CDR3 spans 19 amino acids.